The clone carrying this T cell receptor beta chain has more than one count but fewer than ten. The antigen remains unidentified. This entry belongs to a study of blood T cells in healthy people across ages. Findings and limits, study-wide: Diversity estimated from one million T cells was considered an underestimate. Getting older went along with TCR beta diversity per million T cells dropping roughly linearly.

A sample-barcoded 5' primer and a J-beta primer mix were used in a second PCR of about 7 to 12 cycles. TCRdb reprocessed the 5' RACE reads with MiXCR, giving one entry per CDR3 protein. The table shows 500,000 to 650,000 distinct CDR3 sequences, with 25% to 35% occurring only once. The CDR3 length is 15 residues. This sample also appeared in a second study, on T cells of mothers and their children. That report notes: cDNA synthesis used all extracted RNA, roughly 1.5 ug per 15 ul. Addition of sample barcodes and 2-4 random nucleotides occurred through the M1S primer of the second PCR.

The sample comprised blood. This chain joins TRBV21-1 and TRBJ1-5; the table gives TRBD1 as D, unverified against the DNA. TRBV21-1 is tagged as a pseudogene. This TCR was sampled from a boy aged 2-9 years in good health. CDR3 protein: CASFHRGQRGQPQHF. In DNA, the CDR3 is TGTGCCAGCTTCCACAGGGGCCAACGGGGACAGCCCCAGCATTTT.